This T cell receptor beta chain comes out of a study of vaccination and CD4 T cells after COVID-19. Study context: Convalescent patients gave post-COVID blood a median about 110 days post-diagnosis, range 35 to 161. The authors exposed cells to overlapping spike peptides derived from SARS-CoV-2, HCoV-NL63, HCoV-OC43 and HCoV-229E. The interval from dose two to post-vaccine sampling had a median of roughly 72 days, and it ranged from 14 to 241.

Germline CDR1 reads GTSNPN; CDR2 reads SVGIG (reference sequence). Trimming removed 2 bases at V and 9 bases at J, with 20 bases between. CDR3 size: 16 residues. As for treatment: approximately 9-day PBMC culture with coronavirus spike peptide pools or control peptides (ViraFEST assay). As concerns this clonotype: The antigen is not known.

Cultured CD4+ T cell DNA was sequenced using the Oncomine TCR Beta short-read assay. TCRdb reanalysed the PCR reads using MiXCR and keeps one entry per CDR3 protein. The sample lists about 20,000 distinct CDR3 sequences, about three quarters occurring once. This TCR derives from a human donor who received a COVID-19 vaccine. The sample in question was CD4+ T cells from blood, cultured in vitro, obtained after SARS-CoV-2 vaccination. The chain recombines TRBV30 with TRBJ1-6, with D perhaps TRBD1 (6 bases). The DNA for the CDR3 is TGTGCCTGGAGTAGGGCAGGGGCGATTGGGAGTTCACCCCTCCACTTT. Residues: CAWSRAGAIGSSPLHF.